Listed below are T cell receptor beta chains from one sample, sequenced in a study of blood T cell repertoires in COVID-19. The repertoire was sequenced with immunoSEQ multiplex PCR; TCRdb's copy has only in-frame clones and lacks some. This sample yields 200,000 to 250,000 clones, of which 88% are seen a single time; 2.1% belongs to the top ten. The specimen sequenced was peripheral blood. The receptors come from a woman aged 40 to 50 who had recovered from COVID-19. The CDR3 runs from the conserved cysteine through the conserved F or W. The D gene is left open where the match is weak. Some rows have no size entry. The others give once, few or many, or a class for an expanded clone.

>TRBJ1-6|-|TRBV2|-
TGTGCCAGCAGAGACCGGTTGGCGGGAAATAATTCACCCCTCCACTTT
CASRDRLAGNNSPLHF
>TRBJ2-5|-|TRBV25-1|TRBD1
TGTGCCAGCAGGCCGCTGGGACAGGGGCATGAGACCCAGTACTTC
CASRPLGQGHETQYF
>TRBJ2-7|-|TRBV4-1|TRBD1
TGCGCCAGCAGCCAATCGATATTACAGGGGGAAGAGCAGTACTTC
CASSQSILQGEEQYF
>TRBJ2-4|few|TRBV19|-
TGTGCCAGTAGTATGTCAGGGGCAAACATTCAGTACTTC
CASSMSGANIQYF
>TRBJ2-2|once|TRBV4-2|-
TGTGCCAGCAGCCAAGCGGGTGACCGGGTCGGGGAGCTGTTTTTT
CASSQAGDRVGELFF
>TRBJ1-1|-|TRBV24-1|-
TGTGCCTCCCGGCGGGGGATGAACACTGAAGCTTTCTTT
CASRRGMNTEAFF
>TRBJ2-3|-|TRBV5-4|TRBD2
TGTGCCAGCAGCGAGACTAGCGGGACAGATACGCAGTATTTT
CASSETSGTDTQYF
>TRBJ2-7|few|TRBV7-7|TRBD1
TGTGCTAGCAGCTTAGGACAGGGCCCCTACTACGAGCAGTACTTC
CASSLGQGPYYEQYF
>TRBJ2-7|-|TRBV4-3|TRBD1
TGCGCCAGCAGCCAAGACCGGGACAGGGTTTTCTACGAGCAGTACTTC
CASSQDRDRVFYEQYF
>TRBJ1-6|-|TRBV30|TRBD1
TGTGCCGTACAGGGGAGGAGGAATTCACCCCTCCACTTT
CAVQGRRNSPLHF
>TRBJ2-1|once|TRBV4-3|-
TGCGCCAGCAGCCAACTGTCGCTAGCCTACAATGAGCAGTTCTTC
CASSQLSLAYNEQFF
>TRBJ2-7|-|TRBV27|-
TGTGCCAGCAGTAGGAGGCAGACACTCCTCCACTACGAGCAGTACTTC
CASSRRQTLLHYEQYF
>TRBJ2-1|once|TRBV15|TRBD1
TGTGCCACCAGCAGAGGAAGGACAGGGAGAAAGTTCTTC
CATSRGRTGRKFF
>TRBJ1-1|-|TRBV5-1|-
TGCGCCAGCAGCTTGACAGGTGACACTGAAGCTTTCTTT
CASSLTGDTEAFF
>TRBJ2-7|-|TRBV5-1|TRBD1
TGCGCCAGCAGCTTACCGGACAGGGGGAGGTACGAGCAGTACTTC
CASSLPDRGRYEQYF
>TRBJ2-5|-|TRBV9|TRBD2
TGTGCCAGCAGCACCGGGACTAGCGGGAGTGAGACCCAGTACTTC
CASSTGTSGSETQYF
>TRBJ1-3|-|TRBV28|-
TGTGCCAGCAGTCCCGGGGGAAACACCATATATTTT
CASSPGGNTIYF
>TRBJ2-7|-|TRBV27|TRBD1
TGTGCCAGCAGTATCGACAGGGTCCAGCAGTACTTC
CASSIDRVQQYF
>TRBJ1-5|-|TRBV4-1|-
TGCGCCAGCAGCCAAGAAGTGGGAGGTGGCAGGCAGCCCCAGCATTTT
CASSQEVGGGRQPQHF
>TRBJ2-1|-|TRBV6-6|-
TGTGCCAGCAGTTACTATAACAATGAGCAGTTCTTC
CASSYYNNEQFF
>TRBJ2-1|-|TRBV11-3|TRBD2
TGTGCCAGCAGCCTTCGACTAGCGGGGTTTAACAATGAGCAGTTCTTC
CASSLRLAGFNNEQFF
>TRBJ1-1|once|TRBV19|-
TGTGCCAGTAGTAACCCAGGCCGGACTGAAGCTTTCTTT
CASSNPGRTEAFF
>TRBJ2-7|once|TRBV6-4|-
TGTGCCAGCAGCCGGGGGTCTGAGCAGTACTTC
CASSRGSEQYF
>TRBJ2-7|-|TRBV7-7|-
TGTGCTAGCGGTGAACAGGGACAGCAGTACTTC
CASGEQGQQYF
>TRBJ2-7|-|TRBV19|-
TGTGCCAGTAGTCAGGCCTGGGGAGCTACCTACGAGCAGTACTTC
CASSQAWGATYEQYF
>TRBJ2-7|-|TRBV19|TRBD1
TGTGCCAGTAGTATTCTGGGGACAGGGTCCTACGAGCAGTACTTC
CASSILGTGSYEQYF
>TRBJ2-1|once|TRBV11-2|TRBD2
TGTGCCAGCAGCTTGAGCGGGGGCCTCTACAATGAGCAGTTCTTC
CASSLSGGLYNEQFF
>TRBJ2-7|-|TRBV27|-
TGTGCCAGCAGTCAAGGGAGCTCCTACGAGCAGTACTTC
CASSQGSSYEQYF
>TRBJ1-2|-|TRBV2|TRBD1
TGTGCCAGCCAAGACAGGGGGCGCGATGGCTACACCTTC
CASQDRGRDGYTF
>TRBJ2-1|-|TRBV6-2/TRBV6-3|-
TGTGCCAGCAGCCTTGGGCCATTCAATGAGCAGTTCTTC
CASSLGPFNEQFF
>TRBJ2-3|-|TRBV19|-
TGTGCCAGTAGTAGGCGGCTAAGCACAGATACGCAGTATTTT
CASSRRLSTDTQYF
>TRBJ2-3|-|TRBV7-2|TRBD2
TGTGCCAGCAGCCCCGAGCGGGGGATCACAGATACGCAGTATTTT
CASSPERGITDTQYF
>TRBJ1-4|-|TRBV11-2|TRBD1
TGTGCCAGCAGCAAACGGACAGGGGGCTGGGAAAAACTGTTTTTT
CASSKRTGGWEKLFF
>TRBJ2-5|-|TRBV11-2|-
TGTGCCAGCAGCTCCCCGGGTCGAGAGACCCAGTACTTC
CASSSPGRETQYF
>TRBJ1-5|-|TRBV27|-
TGTGCCAGCAGTTTAAGAGAAAATCAGCCCCAGCATTTT
CASSLRENQPQHF
>TRBJ1-1|-|TRBV5-1|TRBD1
TGCGCCAGCAGTCGGACAGGGGGCGCCTTGAACACTGAAGCTTTCTTT
CASSRTGGALNTEAFF
>TRBJ1-4|few|TRBV19|TRBD1
TGTGCCAGTAGGAACGCCCCGGGACAGCTTAATGAAAAACTGTTTTTT
CASRNAPGQLNEKLFF
>TRBJ1-2|-|TRBV5-1|TRBD1
TGCGCCAGCAGCGGTCAGGGGACAGGGGTCTATGGCTACACCTTC
CASSGQGTGVYGYTF
>TRBJ2-7|-|TRBV6-5|-
TGTGCCAGCAGTTACTCTCCCGGGACATTAAGCTACGAGCAGTACTTC
CASSYSPGTLSYEQYF
>TRBJ1-5|-|TRBV30|-
TGTGCCTGGGGCCCGCGGGGGGGGGTTAGGAGCAATCAGCCCCAGCATTTT
CAWGPRGGVRSNQPQHF
>TRBJ2-7|-|TRBV4-3|-
TGCGCCAGCAGCCAAGCACGAGGTTACGAGCAGTACTTC
CASSQARGYEQYF
>TRBJ2-7|-|TRBV5-1|-
TGCGCCAGCAGCCCGGGGGACAGAGGAGTCTACGAGCAGTACTTC
CASSPGDRGVYEQYF
>TRBJ1-2|-|TRBV27|-
TGTGCCAGCAGACTCCTTGACAGCTACTATGGCTACACCTTC
CASRLLDSYYGYTF
>TRBJ2-1|-|TRBV7-3|TRBD2
TGTGCCAGCAGCTTAAAGAAGCGGGAGGCCCCCTACAATGAGCAGTTCTTC
CASSLKKREAPYNEQFF
>TRBJ2-3|-|TRBV27|TRBD1
TGTGCCAGCAGTCCCGGACAGGGGAACACAGATACGCAGTATTTT
CASSPGQGNTDTQYF
>TRBJ1-2|once|TRBV19|-
TGTGCCAGTAGTATCACGGGGGGGGATGGCTACACCTTC
CASSITGGDGYTF
>TRBJ2-1|-|TRBV24-1|-
TGTGCCACCAGTGATTTGAGCAGGGAATGGGGGCGGGATGAGCAGTTCTTC
CATSDLSREWGRDEQFF
>TRBJ2-4|-|TRBV7-8|-
TGTGCCAGCAGCTCCCGCCGGGGGACAGTAAAAAACATTCAGTACTTC
CASSSRRGTVKNIQYF
>TRBJ2-3|-|TRBV27|-
TGTGCCAGCAGTTGGGGGACTCCAGATACGCAGTATTTT
CASSWGTPDTQYF
>TRBJ1-5|-|TRBV9|-
TGTGCCAGCAGCGTAGGAGGTAGCAATCAGCCCCAGCATTTT
CASSVGGSNQPQHF
>TRBJ1-2|-|TRBV12-3/TRBV12-4|-
TGTGCCAGCAGTTTGAGGGCGGACTATGGCTACACCTTC
CASSLRADYGYTF
>TRBJ2-4|-|TRBV5-1|-
TGCGCCAGCAGCTTGGAGAGGGGGATTAGTGGGAAAAACATTCAGTACTTC
CASSLERGISGKNIQYF